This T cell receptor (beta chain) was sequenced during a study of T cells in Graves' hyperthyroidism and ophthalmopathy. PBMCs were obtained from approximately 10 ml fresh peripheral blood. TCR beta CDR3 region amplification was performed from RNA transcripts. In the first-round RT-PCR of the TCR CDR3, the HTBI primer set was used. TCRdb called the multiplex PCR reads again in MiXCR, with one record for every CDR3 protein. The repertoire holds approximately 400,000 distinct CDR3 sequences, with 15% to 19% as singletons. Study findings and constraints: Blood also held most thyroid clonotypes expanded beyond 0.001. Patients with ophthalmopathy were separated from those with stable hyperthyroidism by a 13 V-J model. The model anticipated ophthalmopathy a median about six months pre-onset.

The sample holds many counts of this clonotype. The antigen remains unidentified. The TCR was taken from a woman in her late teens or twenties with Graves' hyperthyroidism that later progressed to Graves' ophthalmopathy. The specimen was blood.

This CDR3 is CASSQGGTGDQPQHF. CDR3 coding DNA: TGTGCCAGCAGCCAAGGAGGGACAGGCGATCAGCCCCAGCATTTT. This rearrangement joins TRBV3-1 to TRBJ1-5; 8 nucleotides match TRBD1. Losses at the gene ends were 1 base for V and 5 bases for J; bases not matched to a gene: 4. Germline V gene sequence: CDR1 LGHDT, CDR2 YNNKEL (reference sequence). The CDR3 has 15 residues.